The 12 T cell receptor beta chains below all came from one sample that was sequenced in a study of shared clonotypes between healthy human individuals. Only in-frame clones appear in the TCRdb table, and some are missing; sequencing was by immunoSEQ multiplex PCR. This table has about 380,000 clones, about 96% appearing once. The sequenced sample was memory CD8+ T cells sorted from blood. This sample's subset: CD45RO+ cells pooled with CCR7-negative TemRA cells. Receptor source: a man under 40 in good health.

This chain joins TRBV4-1 and TRBJ2-7; D remains unclear. V was shortened by 0 bases and J by 0 bases, with 9 bases between the two germline ends. CDR1 and CDR2 from the germline V gene are MGHRA and YSYEKL. The length of the CDR3 is 15 residues. The CDR3 loop is CASSQESQLSYEQYF. Here the CDR3 DNA reads TGCGCCAGCAGCCAAGAAAGTCAGCTCTCCTACGAGCAGTACTTC.

The genes are TRBV10-3 and TRBJ2-7; TRBD2 is a possible D gene (5 bases). The CDR3 totals 14 residues. Per germline, CDR1 ENHRY and CDR2 SYGVKD. V was clipped by 0 bases and J by 4 bases, with 10 bases between them. The CDR3 DNA reads TGTGCCATCAGTGAGTCTGGTAGCGCGTACGAGCAGTACTTC. Translation: CAISESGSAYEQYF.

The rearrangement links TRBV27 to TRBJ2-1; D is perhaps TRBD2 (6 bases). Deletions cut 2 bases from V and 6 bases from J, with 8 bases between. The CDR3 has 13 residues. Germline V gives CDR1 MNHEY, CDR2 SMNVEV (reference sequence). In DNA form, the CDR3 reads TGTGCCAGCAGTTTAGTGCGGGGCAATGAGCAGTTCTTC. It yields the protein CASSLVRGNEQFF.

The rearrangement uses TRBV6-1 and TRBJ1-4; 9 bases align to TRBD1. CDR3 length: 14 amino acids. Germline loops: CDR1 MNHNS, CDR2 SASEGT. V lost 6 bases and J lost 7; bases outside the gene matches: 6. The CDR3 DNA is TGTGCCAGCAGATGGGACAGGGCCTTTGAAAAACTGTTTTTT. It is translated as CASRWDRAFEKLFF.

The CDR3 spells CASSLLLGGYNEQFF. DNA of the CDR3: TGCGCCAGCAGCTTGCTTCTGGGCGGGTATAATGAGCAGTTCTTC. J is TRBJ2-1 and V is TRBV5-1; D is possibly TRBD2 (5 bases). CDR1 and CDR2 (germline): SGHRS, YFSETQ. V was trimmed by 1 base and J by 7 bases, leaving 15 bases between them. The CDR3 has 15 amino acids.

The chain has TRBV6-1 and TRBJ1-5; TRBD1 is a possible D gene (6 bases). CDR3 length equals 14 residues. V was clipped by 4 bases and J by 6 bases, with 13 bases between them. Germline CDR1 MNHNS, CDR2 SASEGT. Here the CDR3 DNA reads TGTGCCAGCAGTGGCAGGGGCGCGGCTCAGCCCCAGCATTTT. It specifies CASSGRGAAQPQHF.

This CDR3 is CASSREQFF. In DNA, the CDR3 is TGTGCCAGCAGCCGTGAGCAGTTCTTC. The chain is built from TRBV2 and TRBJ2-1; D is undetermined. With 6 bases removed from V and 9 bases from J, the gap between germline ends came to 3 bases. CDR3 size: 9 residues. CDR1 is SNHLY, CDR2 FYNNEI, per germline.

The chain is built from TRBV30 and TRBJ2-2, with D perhaps matching TRBD2 (6 bases). The CDR3 contains 14 residues. The germline CDR1 and CDR2 sequences are GTSNPN and SVGIG (reference sequence). V lost 3 bases, J lost 0 bases, and 8 bases lay in between. The CDR3 protein is CAWRGGANTGELFF. CDR3 nucleotide sequence: TGTGCCTGGAGGGGCGGGGCGAACACCGGGGAGCTGTTTTTT. The complete variable domain, with remaining parts taken from reference TRBV30 and TRBJ2-2, reads SQTIHQWPATLVQPVGSPLSLECTVEGTSNPNLYWYRQAAGRGLQLLFYSVGIGQISSEVPQNLSASRPQDRQFILSSKKLLLSDSGFYLCAWRGGANTGELFFGEGSRLTVL.

This chain joins TRBV5-1 and TRBJ2-1; no clear D. CDR3 size: 11 residues. Trimming cost V 5 bases and J 4 bases, with 4 bases left between them. Germline lookup yields CDR1 SGHRS and CDR2 YFSETQ. CDR3 region: CASRLYNEQFF. The DNA for the CDR3 is TGCGCCAGCAGACTATACAATGAGCAGTTCTTC.

The J gene is TRBJ2-1, the V gene TRBV6-1; TRBD2 matches at 11 bases. CDR3 length: 17 residues. V dropped 3 bases and J dropped 6; count of bases not matched to a gene: 10. Germline V gene data show CDR1 as MNHNS and CDR2 as SASEGT. For the CDR3, the DNA is TGTGCCAGCAGTGATGACACTAGCGGGAGAAGGTTCAATGAGCAGTTCTTC. The encoded protein is CASSDDTSGRRFNEQFF.

The chain combines TRBV6-1 with TRBJ2-1, with D possibly being TRBD2 (5 bases). Per germline, CDR1 MNHNS and CDR2 SASEGT. Trimming removed 4 bases at V and 0 bases at J, with 10 bases between. The CDR3 totals 15 residues. CDR3 DNA: TGTGCCAGCAGTGCTCTGGACTTCTCCTACAATGAGCAGTTCTTC. Its protein product is CASSALDFSYNEQFF.

The chain carries TRBV27 and TRBJ2-3; D is possibly TRBD1 (5 bases). Trimming removed 8 bases from V and 3 bases from J, with 12 bases in between. Looked up from germline, CDR1 is MNHEY and CDR2 is SMNVEV (reference sequence). The CDR3 covers 13 residues. The CDR3: CASRIYRTDTQYF. The CDR3 DNA sequence: TGTGCCAGCCGTATATACAGGACAGATACGCAGTATTTT.